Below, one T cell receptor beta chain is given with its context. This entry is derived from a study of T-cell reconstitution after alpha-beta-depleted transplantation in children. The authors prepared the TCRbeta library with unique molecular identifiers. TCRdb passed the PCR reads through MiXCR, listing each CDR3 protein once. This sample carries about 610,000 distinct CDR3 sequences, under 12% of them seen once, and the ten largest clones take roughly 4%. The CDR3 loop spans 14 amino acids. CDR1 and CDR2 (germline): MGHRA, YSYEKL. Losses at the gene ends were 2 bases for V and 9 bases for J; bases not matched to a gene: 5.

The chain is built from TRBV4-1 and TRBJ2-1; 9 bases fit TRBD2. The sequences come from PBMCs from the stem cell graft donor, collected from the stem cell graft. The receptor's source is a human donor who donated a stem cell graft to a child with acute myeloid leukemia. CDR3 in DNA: TGCGCCAGCAGCCAACTGGGCGGGAGGGTTGAGCAGTTCTTC. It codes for CASSQLGGRVEQFF.